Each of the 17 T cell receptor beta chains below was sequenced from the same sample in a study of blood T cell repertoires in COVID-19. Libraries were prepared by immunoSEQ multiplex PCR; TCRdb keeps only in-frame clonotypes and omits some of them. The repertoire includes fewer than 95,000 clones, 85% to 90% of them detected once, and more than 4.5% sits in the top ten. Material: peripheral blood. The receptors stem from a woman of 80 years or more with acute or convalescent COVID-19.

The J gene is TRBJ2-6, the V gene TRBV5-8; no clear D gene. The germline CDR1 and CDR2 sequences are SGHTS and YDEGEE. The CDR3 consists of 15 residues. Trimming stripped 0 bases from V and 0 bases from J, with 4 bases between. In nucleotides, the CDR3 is TGTGCCAGCAGCTTGGTTAGCTCTGGGGCCAACGTCCTGACTTTC. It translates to CASSLVSSGANVLTF.

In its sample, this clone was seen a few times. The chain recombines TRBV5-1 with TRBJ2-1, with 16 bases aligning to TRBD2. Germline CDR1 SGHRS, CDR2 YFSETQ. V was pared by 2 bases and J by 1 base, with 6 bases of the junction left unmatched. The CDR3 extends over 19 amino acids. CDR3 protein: CASSFRGLAGGPSYNEQFF. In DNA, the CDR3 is TGCGCCAGCAGCTTTAGGGGACTAGCGGGAGGGCCGTCCTACAATGAGCAGTTCTTC. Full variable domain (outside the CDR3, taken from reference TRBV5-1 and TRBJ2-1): KAGVTQTPRYLIKTRGQQVTLSCSPISGHRSVSWYQQTPGQGLQFLFEYFSETQRNKGNFPGRFSGRQFSNSRSEMNVSTLELGDSALYLCASSFRGLAGGPSYNEQFFGPGTRLTVL.

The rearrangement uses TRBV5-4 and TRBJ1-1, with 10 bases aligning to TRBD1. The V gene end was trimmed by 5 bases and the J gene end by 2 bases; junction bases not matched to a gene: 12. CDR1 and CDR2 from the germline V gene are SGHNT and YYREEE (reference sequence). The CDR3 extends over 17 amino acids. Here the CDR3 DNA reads TGTGCCAGCAGGCAAAGACAGGGGGCGGGAGAAAACACTGAAGCTTTCTTT. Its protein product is CASRQRQGAGENTEAFF.

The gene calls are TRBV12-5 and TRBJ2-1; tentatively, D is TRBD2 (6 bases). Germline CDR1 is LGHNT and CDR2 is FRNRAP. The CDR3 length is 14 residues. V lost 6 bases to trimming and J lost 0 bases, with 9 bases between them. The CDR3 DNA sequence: TGTGCTAGTGGGCGGGGCAGCTCCTACAATGAGCAGTTCTTC. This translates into CASGRGSSYNEQFF. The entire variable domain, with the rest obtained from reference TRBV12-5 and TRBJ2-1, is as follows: DARVTQTPRHKVTEMGQEVTMRCQPILGHNTVFWYRQTMMQGLELLAYFRNRAPLDDSGMPKDRFSAEMPDATLATLKIQPSEPRDSAVYFCASGRGSSYNEQFFGPGTRLTVL.

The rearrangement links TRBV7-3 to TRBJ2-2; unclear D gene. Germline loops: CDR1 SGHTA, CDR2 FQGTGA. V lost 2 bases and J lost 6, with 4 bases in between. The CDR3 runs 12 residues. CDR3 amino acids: CASSLLPGELFF. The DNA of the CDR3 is TGTGCCAGCAGCTTACTTCCCGGGGAGCTGTTTTTT.

The CDR3 DNA sequence: TGCGCCAGCAGCTTGGACGGACACCCCAACACCGGGGAGCTGTTTTTT. This translates into CASSLDGHPNTGELFF. The J gene is TRBJ2-2, the V gene TRBV5-1, with TRBD1 as a possible D gene (5 bases). Germline assignment: CDR1 SGHRS and CDR2 YFSETQ. This CDR3 is 16 amino acids long. V gave up 0 bases and J gave up 2 bases, with 11 bases separating them.

The CDR3 spells CASSPSVGSSYEQYF. CDR3 in DNA: TGTGCCAGCAGCCCTTCGGTGGGCAGCTCCTACGAGCAGTACTTC. The chain recombines TRBV9 with TRBJ2-7; D gene unclear. CDR1 and CDR2 (germline): SGDLS, YYNGEE. The CDR3 length is 15 residues. V was clipped by 4 bases and J by 0 bases, with 14 bases between them.

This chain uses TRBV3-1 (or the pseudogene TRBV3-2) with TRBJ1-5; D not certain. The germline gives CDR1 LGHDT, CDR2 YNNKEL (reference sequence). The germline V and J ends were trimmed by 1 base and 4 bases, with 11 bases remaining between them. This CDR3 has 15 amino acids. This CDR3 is CASSQGRSTNQPQHF. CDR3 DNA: TGTGCCAGCAGCCAAGGGAGAAGTACAAATCAGCCCCAGCATTTT.

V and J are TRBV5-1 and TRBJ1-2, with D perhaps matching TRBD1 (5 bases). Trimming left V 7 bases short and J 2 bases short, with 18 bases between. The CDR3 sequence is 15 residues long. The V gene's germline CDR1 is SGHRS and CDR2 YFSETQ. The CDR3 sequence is CASCPRATQNYGYTF. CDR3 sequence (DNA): TGCGCCAGCTGCCCCAGGGCCACACAGAACTATGGCTACACCTTC.

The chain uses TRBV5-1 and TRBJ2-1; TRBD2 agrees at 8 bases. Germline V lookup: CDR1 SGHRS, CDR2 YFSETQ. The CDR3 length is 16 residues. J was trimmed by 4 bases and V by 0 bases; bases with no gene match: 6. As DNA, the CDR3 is TGCGCCAGCAGCTTGGAGCGGGGGTCTATGTACAATGAGCAGTTCTTC. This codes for CASSLERGSMYNEQFF.

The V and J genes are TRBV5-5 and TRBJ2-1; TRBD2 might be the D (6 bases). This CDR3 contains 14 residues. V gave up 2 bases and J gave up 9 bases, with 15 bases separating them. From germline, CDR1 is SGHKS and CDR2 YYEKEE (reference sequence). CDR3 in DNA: TGTGCCAGCAGCTTCAAACTAGCTATCGGTGAGCAGTTCTTC. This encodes CASSFKLAIGEQFF.

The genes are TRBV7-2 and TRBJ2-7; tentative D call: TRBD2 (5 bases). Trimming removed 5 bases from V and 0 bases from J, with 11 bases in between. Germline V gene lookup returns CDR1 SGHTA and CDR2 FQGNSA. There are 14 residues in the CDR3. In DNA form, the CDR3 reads TGTGCCAGCAGCCGTATCGGGGACTCCTACGAGCAGTACTTC. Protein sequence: CASSRIGDSYEQYF.

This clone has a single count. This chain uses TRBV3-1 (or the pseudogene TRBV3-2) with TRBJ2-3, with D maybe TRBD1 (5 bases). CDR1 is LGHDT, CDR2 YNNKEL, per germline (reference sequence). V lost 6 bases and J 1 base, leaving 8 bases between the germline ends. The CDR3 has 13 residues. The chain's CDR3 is CASSDRGTDTQYF. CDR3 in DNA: TGTGCCAGCAGTGACAGAGGCACAGATACGCAGTATTTT.

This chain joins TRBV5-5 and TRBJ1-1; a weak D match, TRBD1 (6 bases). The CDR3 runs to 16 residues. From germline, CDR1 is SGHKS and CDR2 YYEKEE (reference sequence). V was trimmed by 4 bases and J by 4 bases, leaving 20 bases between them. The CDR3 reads CASSPHRQEESTEAFF. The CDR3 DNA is TGTGCCAGCAGCCCCCATCGACAGGAGGAAAGCACTGAAGCTTTCTTT.

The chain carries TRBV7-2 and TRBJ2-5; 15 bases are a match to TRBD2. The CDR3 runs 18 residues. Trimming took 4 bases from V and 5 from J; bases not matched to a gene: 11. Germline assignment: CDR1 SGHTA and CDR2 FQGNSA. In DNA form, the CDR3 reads TGTGCCAGCAGCTCCGGGACTAGCGGGGGGTCGAGATGGGAGACCCAGTACTTC. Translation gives CASSSGTSGGSRWETQYF.

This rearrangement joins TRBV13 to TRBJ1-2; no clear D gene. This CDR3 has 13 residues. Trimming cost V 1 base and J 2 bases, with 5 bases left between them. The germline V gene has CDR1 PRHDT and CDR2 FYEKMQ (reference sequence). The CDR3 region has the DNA TGTGCCAGCAGCTTAGCCGGGAACTATGGCTACACCTTC. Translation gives CASSLAGNYGYTF.

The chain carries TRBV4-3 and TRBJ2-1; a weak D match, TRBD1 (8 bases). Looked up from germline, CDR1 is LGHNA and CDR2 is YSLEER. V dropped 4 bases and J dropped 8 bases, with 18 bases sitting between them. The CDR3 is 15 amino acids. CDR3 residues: CASSLNGQGGYEQFF. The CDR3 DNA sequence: TGCGCCAGCAGCCTTAATGGACAGGGAGGGTATGAGCAGTTCTTC.